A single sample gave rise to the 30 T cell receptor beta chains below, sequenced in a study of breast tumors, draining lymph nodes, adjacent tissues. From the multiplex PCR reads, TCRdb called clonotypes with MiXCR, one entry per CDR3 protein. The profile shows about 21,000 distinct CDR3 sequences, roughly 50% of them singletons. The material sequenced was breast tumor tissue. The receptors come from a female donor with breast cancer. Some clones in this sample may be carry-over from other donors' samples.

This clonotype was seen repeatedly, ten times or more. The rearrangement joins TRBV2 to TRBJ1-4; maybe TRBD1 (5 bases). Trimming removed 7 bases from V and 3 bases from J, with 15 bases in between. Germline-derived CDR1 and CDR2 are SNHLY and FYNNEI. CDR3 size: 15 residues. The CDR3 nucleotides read TGTGCCAGCACCGCGCGGGGGATTCCTAATGAAAAACTGTTTTTT. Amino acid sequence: CASTARGIPNEKLFF.

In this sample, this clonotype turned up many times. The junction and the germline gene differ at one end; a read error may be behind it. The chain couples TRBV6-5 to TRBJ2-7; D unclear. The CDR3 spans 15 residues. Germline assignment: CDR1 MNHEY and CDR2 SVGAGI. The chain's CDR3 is CASSHSLQNNYEQYF. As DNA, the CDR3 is TGTGCCAGCAGTCACTCACTACAGAACAACTACGAGCAGTACTTC.

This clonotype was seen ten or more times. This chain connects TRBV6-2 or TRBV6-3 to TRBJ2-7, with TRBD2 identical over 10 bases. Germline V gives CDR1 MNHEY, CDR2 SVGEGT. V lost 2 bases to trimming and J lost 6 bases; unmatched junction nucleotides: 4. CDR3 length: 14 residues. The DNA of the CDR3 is TGTGCCAGCAGTTACGGGCTAGCGGGAGCCGAGCAGTACTTC. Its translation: CASSYGLAGAEQYF.

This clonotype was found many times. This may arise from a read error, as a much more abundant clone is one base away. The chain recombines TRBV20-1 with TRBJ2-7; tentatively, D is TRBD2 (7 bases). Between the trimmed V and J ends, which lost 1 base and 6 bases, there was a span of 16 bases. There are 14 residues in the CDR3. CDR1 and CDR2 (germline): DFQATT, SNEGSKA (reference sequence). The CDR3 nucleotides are TGCAGTGCTAGAGGCGGGAGAGGGACATCCGAGCAGTACTTC. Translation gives CSARGGRGTSEQYF.

The CDR3 spells CAWSNGGANSPLHF. The CDR3 DNA follows: TGTGCCTGGTCTAACGGGGGGGCGAATTCACCCCTCCACTTT. This chain links TRBV30 with TRBJ1-6; D might be TRBD1 (6 bases). Trimming stripped 5 bases from V and 7 bases from J, with 15 bases between. In germline, CDR1 is GTSNPN, CDR2 SVGIG (reference sequence). The CDR3 spans 14 residues.

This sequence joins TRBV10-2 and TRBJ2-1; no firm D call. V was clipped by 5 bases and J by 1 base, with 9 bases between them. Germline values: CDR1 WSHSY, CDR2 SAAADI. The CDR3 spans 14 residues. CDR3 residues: CASSWSVSYNEQFF. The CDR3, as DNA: TGCGCCAGCAGTTGGTCCGTATCCTACAATGAGCAGTTCTTC.

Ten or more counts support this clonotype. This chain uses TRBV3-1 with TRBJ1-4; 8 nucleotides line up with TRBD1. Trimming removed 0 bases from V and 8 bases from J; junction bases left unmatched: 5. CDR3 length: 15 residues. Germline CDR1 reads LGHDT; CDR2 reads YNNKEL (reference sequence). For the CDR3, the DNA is TGTGCCAGCAGCCAAGAGTACAGGGGGGACGAAAAACTGTTTTTT. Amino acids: CASSQEYRGDEKLFF.

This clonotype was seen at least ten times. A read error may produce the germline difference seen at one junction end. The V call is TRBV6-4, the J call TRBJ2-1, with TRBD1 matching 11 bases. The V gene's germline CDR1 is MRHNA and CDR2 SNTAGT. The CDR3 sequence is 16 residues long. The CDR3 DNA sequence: TGTGCCAGCAGTCACTCGGACAGGGGGCATCCAAGTGAGCAGTTCTTC. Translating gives CASSHSDRGHPSEQFF.

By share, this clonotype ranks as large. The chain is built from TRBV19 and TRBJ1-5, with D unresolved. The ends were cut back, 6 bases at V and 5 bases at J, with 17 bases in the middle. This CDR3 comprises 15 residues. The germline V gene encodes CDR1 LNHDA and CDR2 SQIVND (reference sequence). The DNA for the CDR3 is TGTGCCAGTAGGAAGCTAGGTAGGGTGGATCAGCCCCAGCATTTT. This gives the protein CASRKLGRVDQPQHF.

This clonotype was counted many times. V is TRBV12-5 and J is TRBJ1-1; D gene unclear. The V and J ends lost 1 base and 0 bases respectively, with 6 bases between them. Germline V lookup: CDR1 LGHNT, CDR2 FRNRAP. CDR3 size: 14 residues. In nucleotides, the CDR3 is TGTGCTAGTGGTTTGGGCGGCGTGAACACTGAAGCTTTCTTT. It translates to CASGLGGVNTEAFF.

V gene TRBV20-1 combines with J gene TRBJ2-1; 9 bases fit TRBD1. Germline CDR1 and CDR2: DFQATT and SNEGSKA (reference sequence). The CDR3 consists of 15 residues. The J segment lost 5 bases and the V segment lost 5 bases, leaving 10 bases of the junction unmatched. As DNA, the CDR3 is TGCAGTGCTGATGACGGGACAGGGATTGACAATGAGCAGTTCTTC. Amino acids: CSADDGTGIDNEQFF.

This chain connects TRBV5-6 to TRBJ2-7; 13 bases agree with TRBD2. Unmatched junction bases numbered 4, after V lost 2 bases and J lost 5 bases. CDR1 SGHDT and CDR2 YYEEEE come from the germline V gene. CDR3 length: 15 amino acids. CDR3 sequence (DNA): TGTGCCAGCAGCTTCGGGACTAGCGGGAAAAACGAGCAGTACTTC. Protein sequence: CASSFGTSGKNEQYF.

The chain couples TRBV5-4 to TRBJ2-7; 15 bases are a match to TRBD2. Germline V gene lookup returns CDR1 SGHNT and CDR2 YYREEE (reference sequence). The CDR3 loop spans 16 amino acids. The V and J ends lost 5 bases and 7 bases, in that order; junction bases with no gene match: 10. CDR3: CASRTGTSGRWREQYF. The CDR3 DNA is TGTGCCAGCAGGACCGGGACTAGCGGGAGGTGGAGGGAGCAGTACTTC.

CDR3 nucleotides: TGCAGTGCTACAGGACTAGCTCAAGAGACCCAGCATTTT. It specifies CSATGLAQETQHF. The chain employs TRBV20-1 and TRBJ1-5, with D uncertain. V was trimmed by 4 bases and J by 11 bases, leaving 18 bases between them. The CDR3 sequence is 13 residues long. Germline lookup yields CDR1 DFQATT and CDR2 SNEGSKA (reference sequence).

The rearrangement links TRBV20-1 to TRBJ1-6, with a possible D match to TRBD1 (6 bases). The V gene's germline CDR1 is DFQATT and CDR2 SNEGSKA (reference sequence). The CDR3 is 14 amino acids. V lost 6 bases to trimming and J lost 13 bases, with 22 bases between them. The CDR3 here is CSALVGAVATPLHF. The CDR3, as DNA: TGCAGTGCCCTCGTGGGGGCAGTAGCTACCCCCCTCCACTTT.

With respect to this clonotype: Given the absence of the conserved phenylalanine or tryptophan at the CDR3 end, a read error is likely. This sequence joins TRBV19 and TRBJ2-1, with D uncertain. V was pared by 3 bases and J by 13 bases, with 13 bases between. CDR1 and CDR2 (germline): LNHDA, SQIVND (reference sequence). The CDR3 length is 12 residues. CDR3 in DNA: TGTGCCAGTAGTATGAAGGATACGGTACAGTTCTGT. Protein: CASSMKDTVQFC.

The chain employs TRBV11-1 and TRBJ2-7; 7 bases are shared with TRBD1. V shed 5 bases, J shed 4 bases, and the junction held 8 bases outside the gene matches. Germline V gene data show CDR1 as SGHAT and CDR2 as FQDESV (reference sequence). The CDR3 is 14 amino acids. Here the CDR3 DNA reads TGTGCCAGCAGCGTTCGGACAGGAAAGTACGAGCAGTACTTC. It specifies CASSVRTGKYEQYF.

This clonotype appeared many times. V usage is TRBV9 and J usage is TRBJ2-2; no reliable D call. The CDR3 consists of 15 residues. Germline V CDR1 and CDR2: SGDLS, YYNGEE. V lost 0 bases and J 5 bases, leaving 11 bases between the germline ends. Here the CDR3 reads CASSVALFGTGELFF. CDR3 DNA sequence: TGTGCCAGCAGCGTAGCGTTGTTTGGAACCGGGGAGCTGTTTTTT.

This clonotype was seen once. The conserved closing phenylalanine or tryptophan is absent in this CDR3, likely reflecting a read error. CDR3 loop: CASSLLWGPAVSTDTQYL. The CDR3 DNA reads as TGTGCCAGCAGCTTACTGTGGGGGCCAGCGGTTTCCACAGATACGCAGTATCTT. V and J are TRBV11-2 and TRBJ2-3; D is perhaps TRBD1 (6 bases). The ends were cut back, 2 bases at V and 2 bases at J, with 20 bases in the middle. Looked up from germline, CDR1 is SGHAT and CDR2 is FQNNGV. The CDR3 runs 18 residues.

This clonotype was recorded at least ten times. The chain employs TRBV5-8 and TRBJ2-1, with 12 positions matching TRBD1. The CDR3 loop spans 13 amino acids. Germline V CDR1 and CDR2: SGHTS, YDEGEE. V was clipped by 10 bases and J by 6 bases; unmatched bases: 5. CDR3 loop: CAAGTGGRNEQFF. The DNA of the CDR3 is TGTGCCGCGGGGACAGGGGGCCGCAATGAGCAGTTCTTC.

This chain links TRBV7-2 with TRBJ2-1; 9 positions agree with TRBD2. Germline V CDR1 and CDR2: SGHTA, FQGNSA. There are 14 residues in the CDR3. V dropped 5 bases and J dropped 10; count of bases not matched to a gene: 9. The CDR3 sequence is CASSRLAGRDEQFF. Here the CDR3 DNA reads TGTGCCAGCAGCCGGCTAGCGGGGAGGGACGAGCAGTTCTTC.

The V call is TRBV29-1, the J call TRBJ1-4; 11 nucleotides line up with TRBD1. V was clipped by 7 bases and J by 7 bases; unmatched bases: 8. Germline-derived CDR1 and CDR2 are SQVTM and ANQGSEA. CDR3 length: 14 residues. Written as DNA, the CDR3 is TGCAGCGCCAGGACAGGGGGCGCGGGTGAAAAACTGTTTTTT. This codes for CSARTGGAGEKLFF.

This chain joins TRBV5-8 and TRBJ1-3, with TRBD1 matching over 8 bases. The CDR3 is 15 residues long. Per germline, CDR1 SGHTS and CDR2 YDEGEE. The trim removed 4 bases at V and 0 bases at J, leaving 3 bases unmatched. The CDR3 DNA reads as TGTGCCAGCAGCCAGGGACAGGTCTCTGGAAACACCATATATTTT. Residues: CASSQGQVSGNTIYF.

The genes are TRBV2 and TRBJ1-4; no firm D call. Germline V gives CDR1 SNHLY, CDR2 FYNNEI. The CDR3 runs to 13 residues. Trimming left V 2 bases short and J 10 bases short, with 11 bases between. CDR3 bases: TGTGCCAGCAGTGAATTATCCCGGCTAAAACTGTTTTTT. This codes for CASSELSRLKLFF.

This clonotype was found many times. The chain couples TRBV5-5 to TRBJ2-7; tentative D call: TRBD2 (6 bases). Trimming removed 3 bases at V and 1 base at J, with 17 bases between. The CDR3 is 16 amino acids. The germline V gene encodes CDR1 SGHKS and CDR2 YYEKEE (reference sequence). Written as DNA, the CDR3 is TGTGCCAGCAGCTACCCTAGCGAAGGGGTATCCTACGAGCAGTACTTC. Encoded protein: CASSYPSEGVSYEQYF.

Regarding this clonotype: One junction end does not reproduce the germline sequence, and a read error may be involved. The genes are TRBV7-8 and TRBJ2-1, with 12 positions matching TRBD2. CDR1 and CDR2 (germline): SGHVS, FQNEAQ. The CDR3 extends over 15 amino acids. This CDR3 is CASSLAGGRGNEQFF. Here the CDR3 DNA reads TGTGCCAGCAGCCTAGCGGGAGGGCGGGGGAACGAGCAGTTCTTC.

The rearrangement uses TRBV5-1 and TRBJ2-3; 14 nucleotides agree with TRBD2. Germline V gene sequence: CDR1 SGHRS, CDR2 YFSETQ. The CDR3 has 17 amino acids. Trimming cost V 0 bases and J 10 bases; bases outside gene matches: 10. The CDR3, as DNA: TGCGCCAGCAGCTTGGCCGGGACTAGCGGGAGTGTTTTCCCGCAGTATTTT. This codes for CASSLAGTSGSVFPQYF.

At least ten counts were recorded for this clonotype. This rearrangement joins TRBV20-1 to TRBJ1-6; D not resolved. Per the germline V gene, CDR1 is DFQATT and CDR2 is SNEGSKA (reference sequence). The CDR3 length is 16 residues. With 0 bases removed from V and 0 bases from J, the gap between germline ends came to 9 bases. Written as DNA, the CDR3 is TGCAGTGCTAGAGATCTCACGGGCTCCTATAATTCACCCCTCCACTTT. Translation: CSARDLTGSYNSPLHF.

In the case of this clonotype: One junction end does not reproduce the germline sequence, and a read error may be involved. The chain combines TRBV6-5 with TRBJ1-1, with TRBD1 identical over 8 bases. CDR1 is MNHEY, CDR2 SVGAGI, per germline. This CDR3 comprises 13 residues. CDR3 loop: CAGSLTGAVEAFF. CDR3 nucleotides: TGTGCCGGCAGTTTGACAGGGGCCGTTGAAGCTTTCTTT.

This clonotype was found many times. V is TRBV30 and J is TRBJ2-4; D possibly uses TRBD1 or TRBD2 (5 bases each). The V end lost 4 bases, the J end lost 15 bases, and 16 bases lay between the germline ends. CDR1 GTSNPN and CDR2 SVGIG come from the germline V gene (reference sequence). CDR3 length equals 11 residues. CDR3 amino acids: CAWTYGTILYF. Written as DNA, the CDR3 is TGTGCCTGGACCTACGGGACGATATTGTACTTC.